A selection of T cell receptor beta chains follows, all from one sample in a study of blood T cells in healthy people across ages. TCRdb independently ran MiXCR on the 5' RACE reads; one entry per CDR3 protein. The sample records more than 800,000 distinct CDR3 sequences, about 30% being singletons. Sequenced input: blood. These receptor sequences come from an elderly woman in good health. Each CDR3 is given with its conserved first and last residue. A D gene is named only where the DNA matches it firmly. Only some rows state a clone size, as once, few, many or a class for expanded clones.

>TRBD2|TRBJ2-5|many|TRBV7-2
TGTGCCAGCAGCCAAGGACTAGCGGGGGGTGAGAGGACCCAGTACTTC
CASSQGLAGGERTQYF
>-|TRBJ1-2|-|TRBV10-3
TGTGCCATCAGTAAGTCAGACGCTCCTAACTGTGGCTACACCTTC
CAISKSDAPNCGYTF
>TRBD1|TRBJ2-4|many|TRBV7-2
TGTGCCAGCAGCTTTTATACGGGACAGGGAAACATTCAGTACTTC
CASSFYTGQGNIQYF
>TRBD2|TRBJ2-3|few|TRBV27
TGTGCCAGCAGACCGGGACTAGTAGCGGGTACGCAGTATTTT
CASRPGLVAGTQYF
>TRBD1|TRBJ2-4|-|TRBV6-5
TGTGCCAGCAGGCGGACAGGGGGCCTTGCCAAAAACATTCAGTACTTC
CASRRTGGLAKNIQYF
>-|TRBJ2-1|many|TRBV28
TGTGCCAGCAGTTTAGGGGGGGGGCTTGGGGTCTCCTACAATGAGCAGTTCTTC
CASSLGGGLGVSYNEQFF
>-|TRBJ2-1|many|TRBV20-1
TGCAGTGCCCCAAGGGGGGCCAACAATGAGCAGTTCTTC
CSAPRGANNEQFF
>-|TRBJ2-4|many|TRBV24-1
TGTGCCACCAGTGATGCCCCAGGGGGGTCCAAAAACATTCAGTACTTC
CATSDAPGGSKNIQYF
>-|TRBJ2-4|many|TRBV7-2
TGTGCCAGCAGCTTATGGCAGGACATTCAGTACTTC
CASSLWQDIQYF
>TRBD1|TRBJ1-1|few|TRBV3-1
TGTGCCAGCAGAGGGACAGGGGTTTGGACTGAAGCTTTCTTT
CASRGTGVWTEAFF
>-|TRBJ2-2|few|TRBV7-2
TGTGCCAGCAGCTTAGAGCCTAAGACCGGGGAGCTGTTTTTT
CASSLEPKTGELFF
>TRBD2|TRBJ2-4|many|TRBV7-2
TGTGCCAGCAGCTTAGTTAGCGGGTTAGCCAAAAACATTCAGTACTTC
CASSLVSGLAKNIQYF
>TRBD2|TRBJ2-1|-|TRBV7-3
TGTGCCAGCAGCTTAAACGGGGGGGGAAGTGAGCAGTTCTTC
CASSLNGGGSEQFF
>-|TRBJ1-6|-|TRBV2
TGTGCCAGCAGGATTCGGGGAACCTATAATTCACCCCTCCACTTT
CASRIRGTYNSPLHF
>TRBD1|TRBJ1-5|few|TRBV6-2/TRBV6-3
TGTGCCAGCACCAAGACAGGGGGCTGGCAGCCCCAGCATTTT
CASTKTGGWQPQHF
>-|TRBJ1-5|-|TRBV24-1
TGTGCCACCAGTGACAGTTTTATGACCAATCAGCCCCAGCATTTT
CATSDSFMTNQPQHF
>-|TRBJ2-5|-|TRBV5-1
TGCGCCAGCAGCAGCGACGGGGAAGAGACCCAGTACTTC
CASSSDGEETQYF
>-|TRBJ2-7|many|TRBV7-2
TGTGCCAGCAGCTCAAGACAGGACTCCTACGAGCAGTACTTC
CASSSRQDSYEQYF
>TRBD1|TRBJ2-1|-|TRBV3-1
TGTGCCAGCGAGGGACAGGGTGGCTACAATGAGCAGTTCTTC
CASEGQGGYNEQFF
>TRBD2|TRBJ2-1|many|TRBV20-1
TGCAGTGCTTCACTAGCGGGGAGGGGCACTAGCAATGAGCAGTTCTTC
CSASLAGRGTSNEQFF
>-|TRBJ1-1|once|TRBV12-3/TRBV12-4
TGTGCCAGCAGTTTAAATCCCACTGAAGCTTTCTTT
CASSLNPTEAFF
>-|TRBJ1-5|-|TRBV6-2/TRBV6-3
TGTGCCAGCGGAAACAGGCGGGGTAATCAGCCCCAGAATTTT
CASGNRRGNQPQNF
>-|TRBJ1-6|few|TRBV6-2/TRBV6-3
TGTGCCAGCAGGTCCGGGACCGATCGTTCACCCCTCCACTTT
CASRSGTDRSPLHF
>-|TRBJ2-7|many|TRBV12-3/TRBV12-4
TGTGCCAGCAGACAGGGTCCCCACGAGCAGTACTTC
CASRQGPHEQYF
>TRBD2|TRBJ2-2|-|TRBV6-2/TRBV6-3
TGTGCCAGCAGTTACCTAGCGGGGGGCCTCCCCGGGGAGCTGTTTTTT
CASSYLAGGLPGELFF
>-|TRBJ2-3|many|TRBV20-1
TGCAGTGCTAGAGCCCCCGGTCCCACAGATACGCAGTATTTT
CSARAPGPTDTQYF
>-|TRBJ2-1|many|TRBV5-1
TGCGCCAGCAGCTCGTATGGGGACCGGGGGTACAATGAGCAGTTCTTC
CASSSYGDRGYNEQFF
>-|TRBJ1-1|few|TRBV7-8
TGTGCCAGCAGCTTACTACGCACAGAACAAATGAACACTGAAGCTTTCTTT
CASSLLRTEQMNTEAFF
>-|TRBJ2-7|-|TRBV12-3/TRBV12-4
TGTGCCAGCAGTTTGAGCGTGGGCGAGCAGTACTTC
CASSLSVGEQYF
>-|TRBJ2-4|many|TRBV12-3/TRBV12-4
TGTGCCAGTACCCCGGCGGGGCGAGGACGGAGAAACATTCAGTACTTC
CASTPAGRGRRNIQYF
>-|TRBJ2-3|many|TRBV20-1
TGCAGTGCTAGAGATCGCCTGGCTAGCACAGATACGCAGTATTTT
CSARDRLASTDTQYF
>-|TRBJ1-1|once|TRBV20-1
TGCAGTGCTAGAGATGACAGGACGGGCACTGAAGCTTTCTTT
CSARDDRTGTEAFF
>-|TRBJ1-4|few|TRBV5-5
TGTGCCAGCAGTGACGGACGAACAACTAATGAAAAACGGTTTTTT
CASSDGRTTNEKRFF
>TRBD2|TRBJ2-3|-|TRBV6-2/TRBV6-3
TGTGCCAGCACCAGGAGCGGGGGGGCAGATACGCAGTATTTT
CASTRSGGADTQYF
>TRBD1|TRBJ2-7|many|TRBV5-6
TGTGCCAGCAGCTTCGGGACAGATATTCAGCAGTACTTC
CASSFGTDIQQYF
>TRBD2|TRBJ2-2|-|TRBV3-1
TGTGCCAGCAGCCCGATCCTGAGGACTAGCGGGGGGGCTAACACCGGGGGGCTGTTTTTT
CASSPILRTSGGANTGGLFF
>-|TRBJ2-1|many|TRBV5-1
TGCGCCAGCAGCACTGATCCGGGACGCCTCTATTATGAGCAGTTCTTC
CASSTDPGRLYYEQFF
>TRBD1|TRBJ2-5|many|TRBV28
TGTGCCAGTAGACAGGGGGCGAAACGTAGAGAGACCCAGTACTTC
CASRQGAKRRETQYF
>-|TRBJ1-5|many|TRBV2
TGTGCCAGCAGTCCTGGACGGAATAGCAATCAGCCCCAGCATTTT
CASSPGRNSNQPQHF
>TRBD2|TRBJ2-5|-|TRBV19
TGTGCCAGTAGACCCACTAGCGGGGGGACAGAGACCCAGTACTTC
CASRPTSGGTETQYF
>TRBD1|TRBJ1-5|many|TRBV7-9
TGTGCCAGCAGCTTATATGGGACAGGGGATCAGCCCCAGCATTTT
CASSLYGTGDQPQHF
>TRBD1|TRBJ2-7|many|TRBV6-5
TGTGCCAGCAGTTACTCGAGGTTCGGGACAGAAGACTACGAGCAGTACTTC
CASSYSRFGTEDYEQYF
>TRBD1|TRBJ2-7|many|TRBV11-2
TGTGCCAGCAGCCGGGGGACAGGGGGCCACGAGCAGTACTTC
CASSRGTGGHEQYF
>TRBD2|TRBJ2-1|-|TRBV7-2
TGTGCCAGCAGCTTCAGCGGGGCCTTACCTTACAATGAGCAGTTCTTC
CASSFSGALPYNEQFF
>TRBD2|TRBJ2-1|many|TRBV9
TGTGCCAGCAGCCCAAGGACTAGCGGGGACCATGAGCAGTTCTTC
CASSPRTSGDHEQFF
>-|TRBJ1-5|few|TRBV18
TGTGCCAGCTCACCTAACGGGGGTAGCAATCAGCCCCAGCATTTT
CASSPNGGSNQPQHF
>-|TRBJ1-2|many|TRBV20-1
TGCAGTGCTAGAGCCCACGGGGGCTATGGCTACACCTTC
CSARAHGGYGYTF
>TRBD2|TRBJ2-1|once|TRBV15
TGTGCCACCAGCAGATCAGGCGGGAGGGCCTTTGGACACAATGAGCAGTTCTTC
CATSRSGGRAFGHNEQFF
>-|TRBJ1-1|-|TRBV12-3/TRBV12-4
TGTGCCAGCAGTTTAGACAGCCCCACTGAAGCTTTCTTT
CASSLDSPTEAFF
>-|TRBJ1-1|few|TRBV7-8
TGTGCCAGCAGCTTAGCGGCGAAGGGGGGCACTGAAGCTTTCTTT
CASSLAAKGGTEAFF
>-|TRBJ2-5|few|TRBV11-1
TGTGCCAGCAGCCTCAGGGGCACGGGTGAAGAGACCCAGTACTTC
CASSLRGTGEETQYF
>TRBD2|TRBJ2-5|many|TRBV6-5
TGTGCCAGCAGTGCTCCGGGGGGGAATCAAGAGACCCAGTACTTC
CASSAPGGNQETQYF
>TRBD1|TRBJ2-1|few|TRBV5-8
TGTGCCAGCAGTCCAGGACAGGGTCTAGATGAGCAGTTCTTC
CASSPGQGLDEQFF
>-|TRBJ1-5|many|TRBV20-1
TGCAGTGCTAGAGATAATCCCGGACAGATCAATCAGCCCCAGCATTTT
CSARDNPGQINQPQHF
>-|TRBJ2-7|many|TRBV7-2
TGTGCCAGCAGCTTAGTGGCGGGGTACGAGCAGTACTTC
CASSLVAGYEQYF
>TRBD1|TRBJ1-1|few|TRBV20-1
TGCAGTGCTAGAGAGATGACAGGGAGGAACACTGAAGCTTTCTTT
CSAREMTGRNTEAFF
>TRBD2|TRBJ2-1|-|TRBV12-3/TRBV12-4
TGTGCCAGCAGCTTAGCGGGGGGAGCCCAAGAGACCCAGTTCTTC
CASSLAGGAQETQFF
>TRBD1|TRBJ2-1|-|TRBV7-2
TGTGCCAGCAGTCTCGACAGGGGAGGATTCAATGAGCAGTTCTTC
CASSLDRGGFNEQFF
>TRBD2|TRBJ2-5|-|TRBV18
TGTGCCTGCTCACCAAATCCGACTAGCTATCGTGGGCAAGAGACCCAGTACTTC
CACSPNPTSYRGQETQYF
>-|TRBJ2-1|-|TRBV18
TGTGCCAGCTCCCCGCGGGTCCAGGGCGATGAGCAGTTCTTC
CASSPRVQGDEQFF